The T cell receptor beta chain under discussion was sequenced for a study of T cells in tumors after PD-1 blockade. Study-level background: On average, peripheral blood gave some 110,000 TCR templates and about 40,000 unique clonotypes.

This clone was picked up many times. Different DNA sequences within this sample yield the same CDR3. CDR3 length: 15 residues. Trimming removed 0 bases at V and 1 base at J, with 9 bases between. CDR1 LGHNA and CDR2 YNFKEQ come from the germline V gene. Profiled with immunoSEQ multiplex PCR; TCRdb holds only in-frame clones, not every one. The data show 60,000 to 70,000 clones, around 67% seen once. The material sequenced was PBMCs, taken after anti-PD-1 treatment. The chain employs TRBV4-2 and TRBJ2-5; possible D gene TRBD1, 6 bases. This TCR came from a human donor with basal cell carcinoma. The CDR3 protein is CASSQDRGGQETQYF. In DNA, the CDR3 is TGTGCCAGCAGCCAAGATAGAGGGGGCCAAGAGACCCAGTACTTC.